The 2 T cell receptor beta chains below come from one sample, sequenced in a study of T cell responses to AZD1222 COVID-19 vaccine. TCRdb's copy holds only in-frame clones and misses some; the assay was immunoSEQ multiplex PCR. The table includes roughly 150,000 clones, around 92% detected once. The sample here was peripheral blood, taken on day 0 of AZD1222 vaccination. All receptors come from an adult in good health.

The chain carries TRBV24-1 and TRBJ2-5; a weak D match, TRBD2 (5 bases). Trimming took off 2 bases at V and 4 bases at J, with 19 bases between the two ends. CDR3 length: 17 amino acids. CDR1 and CDR2 (germline): KGHDR, SFDVKD. The chain's CDR3 is CATSDSPAAGSRETQYF. The CDR3 region has the DNA TGTGCCACCAGTGATTCCCCCGCGGCGGGTTCCCGAGAGACCCAGTACTTC.

The rearrangement uses TRBV28 and TRBJ2-3; 7 bases agree with TRBD2. V lost 2 bases and J lost 3; bases outside the gene matches: 5. The CDR3 runs 15 residues. Germline V gene lookup returns CDR1 MDHEN and CDR2 SYDVKM. The CDR3 sequence is CASSLGGGPTDTQYF. The CDR3 DNA reads TGTGCCAGCAGTTTAGGGGGAGGGCCTACAGATACGCAGTATTTT.